This T cell receptor beta chain was sequenced in a study of T cell repertoires in cytomegalovirus infection (dated by TCRdb to about 2019). Some background on the complete study: Donor HLA type was relevant to the analysis, as public TCR beta signatures indicated carriage of CMV infection together with the matching HLA type.

Findings and caveats that apply to the study as a whole: The ex vivo response was dominated by HLA-C-restricted CMV-specific TCR beta clonotypes, which also provided the single most frequent clonotype in two of eight donors. In both this cohort and an independent cohort of several hundred donors, the cumulative frequency of public TCR beta family members distinguished carriers of CMV infection plus the relevant HLA type.

A few counts support this clonotype. Its antigen target is currently unknown. There are no base qualities to consult, and no much larger clone falls within one base. V loses 4 bases, J loses 2 bases, and the germline ends lie 20 bases apart. The germline V gene (reference sequence) yields MNHNY for CDR1 and SVGAGI for CDR2. From the cysteine up to the phenylalanine, the CDR3 has a length of 17 residues. The DNA shown is the 51-base CDR3, in frame from base 1. Reads for this sample came from an Illumina HiSeq 1500. TCRdb reworked the public reads: Q25 trimming with fastp, MiXCR clone assembly, productive beta chains retained. A single entry per CDR3 protein holds the most common genes and DNA from its merged rows. The table for this sample lists just under 550,000 distinct CDR3 sequences; less than 30% of them were counted only once. In total, the top ten clones hold 13% of the sample.

The chain is encoded by TRBV6-6 joined to TRBJ1-2, with a weak D call of TRBD1 (5 bases match). The TCR sequence derives from a human donor in good health (CMV status not recorded). Some clones in this sample may be carry-over from other donors' samples. The sequencing input was PBMCs. The CDR3 protein: CASSSESLGEANYGYTF. The sequenced DNA is TGTGCCAGCAGTTCCGAGAGCTTGGGGGAGGCAAACTATGGCTACACCTTC.